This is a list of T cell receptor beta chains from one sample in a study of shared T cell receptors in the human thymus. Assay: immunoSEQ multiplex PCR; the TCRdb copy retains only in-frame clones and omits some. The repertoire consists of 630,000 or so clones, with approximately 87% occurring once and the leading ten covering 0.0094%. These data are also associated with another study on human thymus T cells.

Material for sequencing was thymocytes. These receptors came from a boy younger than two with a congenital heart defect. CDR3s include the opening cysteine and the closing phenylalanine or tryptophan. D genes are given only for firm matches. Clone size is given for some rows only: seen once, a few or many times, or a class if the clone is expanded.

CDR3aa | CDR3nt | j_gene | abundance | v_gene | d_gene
CASSLDRPGLAVYNEQFF | TGTGCCAGCAGCTTGGACAGACCGGGACTAGCGGTATACAATGAGCAGTTCTTC | TRBJ2-1 | . | TRBV5-6 | TRBD2
CASKSGTVIEKLFF | TGTGCCAGTAAGTCGGGGACAGTCATTGAAAAACTGTTTTTT | TRBJ1-4 | . | TRBV19 | TRBD1
CASNVEVGTDTQYF | TGTGCCAGCAATGTGGAGGTTGGGACAGATACGCAGTATTTT | TRBJ2-3 | few | TRBV2 | .
CASSLLDSQEETQYF | TGTGCCAGCAGTTTGCTGGACAGCCAAGAAGAGACCCAGTACTTC | TRBJ2-5 | . | TRBV28 | .
CASSQERGTGPKEFF | TGTGCCAGCAGCCAAGAACGCGGGACAGGCCCCAAAGAGTTCTTC | TRBJ2-1 | . | TRBV4-2 | TRBD1
CASRPIRGQASYEQYF | TGTGCCAGCAGGCCTATCCGGGGACAGGCCTCCTACGAGCAGTACTTC | TRBJ2-7 | . | TRBV28 | TRBD1
CASSTRLACTDTQYF | TGTGCCAGCAGTACACGACTAGCGTGCACAGATACGCAGTATTTT | TRBJ2-3 | few | TRBV2 | TRBD2
CASSITSAGFF | TGTGCCAGCAGCATTACTAGTGCCGGGTTCTTC | TRBJ2-1 | . | TRBV7-2 | .
CATSRGSSGTDTQYF | TGTGCCACCAGCAGAGGAAGTAGCGGCACAGATACGCAGTATTTT | TRBJ2-3 | . | TRBV15 | .
CASSEPNSSGNTIYF | TGTGCCAGTAGTGAACCCAACAGCTCTGGAAACACCATATATTTT | TRBJ1-3 | few | TRBV19 | .
CASSQEGVMNTEAFF | TGTGCCAGCAGCCAAGAAGGGGTCATGAACACTGAAGCTTTCTTT | TRBJ1-1 | . | TRBV14 | .
CASSFAGGGYTF | TGTGCCAGCAGTTTTGCAGGTGGGGGCTACACCTTC | TRBJ1-2 | . | TRBV28 | .
CASSQDLVRPNTEAFF | TGTGCCAGCAGCCAAGATTTGGTCAGGCCCAACACTGAAGCTTTCTTT | TRBJ1-1 | once | TRBV14 | .
CASHGQGEYKAFF | TGTGCCAGCCACGGGCAGGGTGAGTACAAAGCTTTCTTT | TRBJ1-1 | . | TRBV27 | .
CASHVTLAGNGGSYEQYF | TGTGCCAGCCACGTTACGCTAGCGGGGAATGGAGGCTCCTACGAGCAGTACTTC | TRBJ2-7 | . | TRBV28 | TRBD2
CASSQDTGPEAFF | TGCGCCAGCAGCCAAGATACTGGGCCTGAAGCTTTCTTT | TRBJ1-1 | . | TRBV4-1 | .
CASSPLTGRGRNEQFF | TGTGCCAGCTCACCGCTGACAGGGAGAGGAAGGAATGAGCAGTTCTTC | TRBJ2-1 | . | TRBV18 | TRBD1
CASSLNRGDEQYF | TGTGCCAGCAGCTTAAACAGGGGTGACGAGCAGTACTTC | TRBJ2-7 | once | TRBV5-4 | TRBD1
CASSPGQGVYQPQHF | TGCGCCAGCAGCCCAGGACAGGGGGTCTATCAGCCCCAGCATTTT | TRBJ1-5 | . | TRBV4-1 | TRBD1
CASSIGVGQGAFTEAFF | TGTGCCAGTAGTATAGGAGTGGGACAGGGGGCGTTCACTGAAGCTTTCTTT | TRBJ1-1 | . | TRBV19 | TRBD1
CAWSPTGTGHSPLHF | TGTGCCTGGAGTCCGACCGGGACAGGGCATTCACCCCTCCACTTT | TRBJ1-6 | once | TRBV30 | TRBD1
CASSVWQDDSPLHF | TGTGCCAGCAGCGTTTGGCAGGATGATTCACCCCTCCACTTT | TRBJ1-6 | once | TRBV9 | .
CASSHGDRGRGIYTF | TGTGCCAGCAGCCACGGGGACAGGGGGCGCGGTATCTACACCTTC | TRBJ1-2 | . | TRBV7-2 | TRBD1
CASSQEPDRVRQPQHF | TGCGCCAGCAGCCAAGAACCGGACAGGGTGAGGCAGCCCCAGCATTTT | TRBJ1-5 | . | TRBV4-1 | TRBD1
CASSIHNEQFF | TGTGCCAGCAGTATCCACAATGAGCAGTTCTTC | TRBJ2-1 | . | TRBV11-2 | .
CATSRAIPRDREGNTIYF | TGTGCCACCAGCAGAGCCATCCCCCGTGACAGGGAGGGAAACACCATATATTTT | TRBJ1-3 | . | TRBV15 | TRBD1
CASSLEGDRYSPLHF | TGCGCCAGCAGCTTGGAAGGGGACAGATATTCACCCCTCCACTTT | TRBJ1-6 | . | TRBV5-1 | TRBD1
CASTWTSGYNEQFF | TGCGCCAGCACCTGGACTAGCGGTTACAATGAGCAGTTCTTC | TRBJ2-1 | . | TRBV5-1 | TRBD2
CASSMWRGNNSTDTQYF | TGTGCCAGTAGTATGTGGCGGGGAAACAATAGCACAGATACGCAGTATTTT | TRBJ2-3 | . | TRBV19 | .
CASRQASRRADTQYF | TGTGCCAGTAGACAGGCGTCAAGAAGGGCAGATACGCAGTATTTT | TRBJ2-3 | . | TRBV19 | .
CASTPSGQPNTEAFF | TGTGCCAGCACCCCAAGCGGGCAGCCGAACACTGAAGCTTTCTTT | TRBJ1-1 | . | TRBV13 | .
CASSSPADTQYF | TGTGCCAGCAGTTCCCCCGCGGATACGCAGTATTTT | TRBJ2-3 | . | TRBV28 | .